The T cell receptor beta chain under discussion was sequenced for a study of OX40 agonist ivuxolimab in advanced cancers. Study-level background: Prior anti-PD-1, anti-PD-L1 or anti-CTLA-4 therapy did not bar entry, and 30% to 40% had some.

The germline V gene encodes CDR1 GTSNPN and CDR2 SVGIG (reference sequence). This CDR3 comprises 14 residues. Trimming cost V 1 base and J 4 bases; bases outside gene matches: 7. Only in-frame clones appear in the TCRdb table, and some are missing; sequencing was by immunoSEQ multiplex PCR. The table includes approximately 80,000 clones, more than 85% detected once. This clonotype was obtained from an adult with an advanced solid tumor such as melanoma, head and neck, liver or kidney cancer. The rearrangement joins TRBV30 to TRBJ2-7; 7 bases are shared with TRBD2. The sample was CD4+ or CD8+ T cells sorted from blood, taken in a trial of the OX40 agonist ivuxolimab. CDR3 sequence: CAWSGGGSSYEQYF. The DNA of the CDR3 is TGTGCCTGGAGTGGAGGCGGGAGCTCGTACGAGCAGTACTTC. The whole variable domain, filled in from reference TRBV30 and TRBJ2-7, reads SQTIHQWPATLVQPVGSPLSLECTVEGTSNPNLYWYRQAAGRGLQLLFYSVGIGQISSEVPQNLSASRPQDRQFILSSKKLLLSDSGFYLCAWSGGGSSYEQYFGPGTRLTVT.